The next 31 T cell receptor beta chains were all read from a single sample in a study of T cell changes during pregnancy in multiple sclerosis. Generated by immunoSEQ multiplex PCR, the TCRdb table keeps only in-frame clones and is missing some. The data show roughly 80,000 clones, with roughly 93% seen just once and around 2.3% held by the top ten. Specimen: peripheral blood, collected in the second trimester of pregnancy. These receptors were collected from a female donor with multiple sclerosis, enrolled in a pregnancy study.

This chain joins TRBV20-1 and TRBJ1-1, with no clear D. V lost 3 bases and J 11 bases, leaving 13 bases between the germline ends. Germline lookup yields CDR1 DFQATT and CDR2 SNEGSKA (reference sequence). The CDR3 is 11 residues long. Here the CDR3 reads CSASPRPMAFF. The CDR3, as DNA: TGCAGTGCTAGCCCGAGGCCCATGGCTTTCTTT.

The chain links TRBV5-6 to TRBJ1-5, with TRBD1 matching 9 bases. The CDR3 covers 16 residues. Germline-derived CDR1 and CDR2 are SGHDT and YYEEEE. The V gene end was trimmed by 1 base and the J gene end by 1 base; junction bases not matched to a gene: 3. CDR3: CASSLFGTGSNQPQHF. The CDR3 bases are TGTGCCAGCAGCTTGTTTGGGACAGGGAGCAATCAGCCCCAGCATTTT.

The V gene is TRBV29-1, the J gene TRBJ1-1; 8 bases fit TRBD1. CDR1 is SQVTM and CDR2 is ANQGSEA in the germline V gene. The V segment lost 2 bases and the J segment 6 bases; nucleotides outside the gene matches: 8. CDR3 length: 14 amino acids. This CDR3 reads CSVETGGVRAEAFF. The CDR3 DNA is TGCAGCGTTGAAACAGGGGGGGTAAGGGCTGAAGCTTTCTTT.

The rearrangement joins TRBV4-1 to TRBJ1-2, with D tentatively TRBD1 (5 bases). V lost 2 bases to trimming and J lost 8 bases, with 24 bases between them. CDR3 length equals 17 residues. CDR1 and CDR2 from the germline V gene are MGHRA and YSYEKL. CDR3 sequence (DNA): TGCGCCAGCAGCCAACCCCTTCAACGCGACAGTTCGAGGGGCTACACCTTC. Translated: CASSQPLQRDSSRGYTF.

This chain connects TRBV2 to TRBJ1-1, with TRBD1 as a possible D gene (5 bases). Germline V CDR1 and CDR2: SNHLY, FYNNEI. The V end was cut by 0 bases, the J end by 4 bases, with 24 bases between. This CDR3 contains 19 residues. The CDR3, as DNA: TGTGCCAGCAGTGAAGCCATCCTGGCAGGGCTCGGTGAAGGCACTGAAGCTTTCTTT. Protein: CASSEAILAGLGEGTEAFF.

This clone was seen just once. V usage is TRBV6-5 and J usage is TRBJ2-1, with 9 bases that match TRBD1. The germline V gene encodes CDR1 MNHEY and CDR2 SVGAGI. Trimming took 6 bases from V and 6 from J; bases not matched to a gene: 9. The CDR3 loop spans 15 amino acids. The CDR3: CASSQGQGWVNEQFF. The DNA of the CDR3 is TGTGCCAGCAGCCAAGGACAGGGGTGGGTCAATGAGCAGTTCTTC.

The V call is TRBV6-5, the J call TRBJ1-4; maybe TRBD1 (5 bases). The ends were cut back, 6 bases at V and 5 bases at J, with 13 bases in the middle. There are 14 residues in the CDR3. From germline, CDR1 is MNHEY and CDR2 SVGAGI. The CDR3 sequence: CASRPRQSNEKLFF. The DNA for the CDR3 is TGTGCCAGCAGACCACGACAGAGCAATGAAAAACTGTTTTTT.

CDR3 in amino acids: CASHYAGNTNGYTF. DNA for the CDR3: TGTGCCAGCCACTATGCGGGGAACACTAATGGCTACACCTTC. V gene TRBV19 combines with J gene TRBJ1-2; D is undetermined. CDR1 is LNHDA and CDR2 is SQIVND in the germline V gene (reference sequence). This CDR3 has 14 residues. V was pared by 9 bases and J by 6 bases, with 20 bases between.

The V gene is TRBV7-9, the J gene TRBJ2-5; the match to TRBD2 covers 12 bases. There are 17 residues in the CDR3. Germline CDR1 SEHNR, CDR2 FQNEAQ (reference sequence). Trimming cost V 2 bases and J 0 bases; bases outside gene matches: 4. The CDR3 is CASSLPRLAGDQETQYF. The CDR3, as DNA: TGTGCCAGCAGCTTACCCCGACTAGCGGGGGACCAAGAGACCCAGTACTTC.

This chain joins TRBV10-3 and TRBJ1-1; 10 bases line up with TRBD1. The CDR3 covers 16 residues. V was clipped by 0 bases and J by 6 bases; unmatched bases: 7. Looked up from germline, CDR1 is ENHRY and CDR2 is SYGVKD. The CDR3 nucleotides are TGTGCCATCAGTGAGTCGGGGACAGGGGCCTCCGCTGAAGCTTTCTTT. Translation gives CAISESGTGASAEAFF.

The chain carries TRBV2 and TRBJ1-1, with D possibly being TRBD1 (5 bases). The CDR3 sequence is 13 residues long. CDR1 and CDR2 from the germline V gene are SNHLY and FYNNEI. V lost 7 bases to trimming and J lost 7 bases, with 16 bases between them. The CDR3 DNA reads as TGTGCCAGCATAATAGGGGCGGTGGATGAAGCTTTCTTT. Residues: CASIIGAVDEAFF. Full variable domain (missing parts from reference TRBV2 and TRBJ1-1): EPEVTQTPSHQVTQMGQEVILRCVPISNHLYFYWYRQILGQKVEFLVSFYNNEISEKSEIFDDQFSVERPDGSNFTLKIRSTKLEDSAMYFCASIIGAVDEAFFGQGTRLTVV.

V gene TRBV27 combines with J gene TRBJ1-1; the match to TRBD1 covers 8 bases. The CDR3 is 14 residues long. Germline loops: CDR1 MNHEY, CDR2 SMNVEV (reference sequence). V lost 6 bases, J lost 4 bases, and 7 bases stayed unmatched. CDR3 residues: CASSQDRGGTEAFF. The CDR3 DNA is TGTGCCAGCAGCCAAGACAGGGGAGGCACTGAAGCTTTCTTT.

This chain connects TRBV14 to TRBJ2-1, with D perhaps TRBD2 (5 bases). Germline V lookup: CDR1 SGHDN, CDR2 FVKESK. The CDR3 length is 13 residues. With 7 bases removed from V and 4 bases from J, the gap between germline ends came to 11 bases. The CDR3 sequence is CASTTGGYNEQFF. CDR3 bases: TGTGCCAGCACAACGGGCGGGTACAATGAGCAGTTCTTC.

The genes are TRBV9 and TRBJ1-1; no firm D call. The CDR3 loop spans 15 amino acids. Germline CDR1 is SGDLS and CDR2 is YYNGEE. Trimming left V 0 bases short and J 0 bases short, with 9 bases between. CDR3 nucleotide sequence: TGTGCCAGCAGCGTAGCTTTCTCTCTGAACACTGAAGCTTTCTTT. Its protein is CASSVAFSLNTEAFF.

The chain carries TRBV29-1 and TRBJ2-1; TRBD1 matches at 9 bases. V lost 4 bases to trimming and J lost 4 bases; unmatched junction nucleotides: 14. The CDR3 extends over 17 amino acids. The germline CDR1 and CDR2 sequences are SQVTM and ANQGSEA. The CDR3 is CSVGTRVGDREYNEQFF. CDR3 nucleotides: TGCAGCGTTGGTACTCGAGTTGGGGACAGGGAATACAATGAGCAGTTCTTC.

The genes are TRBV18 and TRBJ1-1; D unresolved. This CDR3 has 14 amino acids. The V gene lost 2 bases and the J gene lost 1 base, with 8 bases spanning the gap. CDR1 is KGHSH and CDR2 is LQKENI in the germline V gene. The DNA of the CDR3 is TGTGCCAGCTCACCAAACAGAGCGAACACTGAAGCTTTCTTT. Protein: CASSPNRANTEAFF.

The chain carries TRBV27 and TRBJ2-3, with D hard to call. The V end was cut by 5 bases, the J end by 5 bases, with 20 bases between. CDR3 length: 16 residues. Germline V gene sequence: CDR1 MNHEY, CDR2 SMNVEV (reference sequence). CDR3: CASSLRHWALRDTQYF. CDR3 DNA: TGTGCCAGCAGTCTCCGACACTGGGCCCTAAGAGATACGCAGTATTTT.

The rearrangement uses TRBV20-1 and TRBJ2-1; D is possibly TRBD1 (5 bases). Per germline, CDR1 DFQATT and CDR2 SNEGSKA (reference sequence). The CDR3 runs to 11 residues. Trimming took off 7 bases at V and 8 bases at J, with 12 bases between the two ends. CDR3 in amino acids: CSVRRGDEQFF. Written as DNA, the CDR3 is TGCAGTGTCAGAAGGGGCGATGAGCAGTTCTTC.

This chain uses TRBV9 with TRBJ2-3; D uncertain. V lost 4 bases, J lost 5 bases, and 11 bases lay in between. The CDR3 contains 13 residues. Germline V gene data show CDR1 as SGDLS and CDR2 as YYNGEE. In nucleotides, the CDR3 is TGTGCCAGCAGCCTCCTCCCGTTAGATACGCAGTATTTT. This translates into CASSLLPLDTQYF.

This chain links TRBV13 with TRBJ1-2; possible D gene TRBD1, 6 bases. V lost 0 bases and J lost 3, with 11 bases in between. The CDR3 runs 15 residues. Germline V lookup: CDR1 PRHDT, CDR2 FYEKMQ (reference sequence). CDR3 in DNA: TGTGCCAGCAGCTTAGGCCGGGGGGCGGACTATGGCTACACCTTC. The encoded protein is CASSLGRGADYGYTF.

The genes are TRBV7-3 and TRBJ1-1; 7 bases match TRBD1. The length of the CDR3 is 15 residues. The trim removed 2 bases at V and 2 bases at J, leaving 5 bases unmatched. Germline CDR1 SGHTA, CDR2 FQGTGA. This CDR3 is CASSLEGTANTEAFF. The CDR3 nucleotides are TGTGCCAGCAGCTTAGAAGGGACAGCTAACACTGAAGCTTTCTTT. Full variable domain (rest looked up from reference TRBV7-3 and TRBJ1-1): GAGVSQTPSNKVTEKGKYVELRCDPISGHTALYWYRQSLGQGPEFLIYFQGTGAADDSGLPNDRFFAVRPEGSVSTLKIQRTERGDSAVYLCASSLEGTANTEAFFGQGTRLTVV.

This chain connects TRBV30 to TRBJ1-2; D possibly corresponds to TRBD1 (5 bases). Germline lookup yields CDR1 GTSNPN and CDR2 SVGIG (reference sequence). This CDR3 comprises 12 residues. V lost 4 bases and J lost 2, with 8 bases in between. The CDR3 region has the DNA TGTGCCTGGAAGGGGCAGAACTATGGCTACACCTTC. Translated: CAWKGQNYGYTF.

The gene calls are TRBV9 and TRBJ2-3; TRBD2 agrees at 13 bases. This CDR3 is built from 16 residues. CDR1 is SGDLS and CDR2 is YYNGEE in the germline V gene. J gave up 5 bases and V 0 bases, and 3 bases lay outside the gene matches. CDR3 amino acids: CASSVGTSGGVDTQYF. In DNA form, the CDR3 reads TGTGCCAGCAGCGTAGGGACTAGCGGGGGCGTAGATACGCAGTATTTT.

The V gene is TRBV6-5, the J gene TRBJ2-7, with 11 bases identical to TRBD2. V trimming: 6 bases; J trimming: 2 bases; junction bases outside the gene matches: 6. This CDR3 has 15 residues. Germline V gene lookup returns CDR1 MNHEY and CDR2 SVGAGI. CDR3 bases: TGTGCCAGCAGCAAACTAGCGGGGGCCGCCTACGAGCAGTACTTC. Residues: CASSKLAGAAYEQYF.

The genes are TRBV7-9 and TRBJ2-7; 9 bases map to TRBD2. Per the germline V gene, CDR1 is SEHNR and CDR2 is FQNEAQ (reference sequence). The CDR3 spans 17 residues. J lost 1 base, V lost 2 bases, and 9 bases had no gene match. This CDR3 reads CASSLTSGGSYSYEQYF. The CDR3 bases are TGTGCCAGCAGCTTAACCAGCGGGGGGAGTTATTCCTACGAGCAGTACTTC. Complete variable domain (other parts from reference TRBV7-9 and TRBJ2-7): DTGVSQNPRHKITKRGQNVTFRCDPISEHNRLYWYRQTLGQGPEFLTYFQNEAQLEKSRLLSDRFSAERPKGSFSTLEIQRTEQGDSAMYLCASSLTSGGSYSYEQYFGPGTRLTVT.

The chain is built from TRBV7-9 and TRBJ2-7; D is perhaps TRBD2 (5 bases). The CDR3 contains 11 residues. V lost 8 bases to trimming and J lost 1 base, with 6 bases between them. CDR1 is SEHNR and CDR2 is FQNEAQ in the germline V gene (reference sequence). Here the CDR3 DNA reads TGTGCCAGCGGGGAGTCCTACGAGCAGTACTTC. It translates to CASGESYEQYF.

V usage is TRBV7-3 and J usage is TRBJ1-6, with a possible D match to TRBD1 (6 bases). Germline V gives CDR1 SGHTA, CDR2 FQGTGA. Trimming pared 2 bases from V and 13 bases from J, leaving 9 bases between. The CDR3 has 12 residues. CDR3 sequence reads: CASSLGRGPLHF. CDR3 nucleotide sequence: TGTGCCAGCAGCTTAGGCAGGGGCCCCCTCCACTTT.

The V gene is TRBV28, the J gene TRBJ1-5, with 8 bases that match TRBD1. The CDR3 spans 15 residues. Losses at the gene ends were 5 bases for V and 0 bases for J; bases not matched to a gene: 3. Germline V CDR1 and CDR2: MDHEN, SYDVKM. DNA for the CDR3: TGTGCCAGCAGTATAGACAGGGGTAGCAATCAGCCCCAGCATTTT. Residues: CASSIDRGSNQPQHF.

The chain couples TRBV5-6 to TRBJ2-4; D uncertain. CDR3 size: 15 residues. The germline V and J ends were trimmed by 5 bases and 0 bases, with 12 bases remaining between them. From germline, CDR1 is SGHDT and CDR2 YYEEEE. For the CDR3, the DNA is TGTGCCAGCAGGCTAGGTTATCTAGCCAAAAACATTCAGTACTTC. This sequence encodes CASRLGYLAKNIQYF. The variable domain in full, with the rest retrieved from reference TRBV5-6 and TRBJ2-4, is DAGVTQSPTHLIKTRGQQVTLRCSPKSGHDTVSWYQQALGQGPQFIFQYYEEEERQRGNFPDRFSGHQFPNYSSELNVNALLLGDSALYLCASRLGYLAKNIQYFGAGTRLSVL.

The chain combines TRBV6-1 with TRBJ1-6; maybe TRBD1 (6 bases). Trimming cost V 3 bases and J 11 bases, with 14 bases left between them. The CDR3 length is 14 residues. Germline CDR1 and CDR2: MNHNS and SASEGT. CDR3 loop: CASSDEGEFTPLHF. The CDR3 nucleotides read TGTGCCAGCAGTGATGAGGGGGAATTTACACCCCTCCACTTT.

The chain is built from TRBV11-3 and TRBJ2-1, with 7 bases aligning to TRBD2. This CDR3 contains 15 residues. V lost 5 bases, J lost 5 bases, and 9 bases stayed unmatched. Looked up from germline, CDR1 is SGHNT and CDR2 is YENEEA. CDR3 sequence: CASSAPGTTNNEQFF. The CDR3 DNA follows: TGTGCCAGCAGCGCACCCGGGACTACCAACAATGAGCAGTTCTTC.